This T cell receptor beta chain was profiled in a study of blood T cell repertoires in COVID-19. Turning to the study itself: Acute and convalescent COVID-19 specimens originated in the United States, Italy and Spain.

Those who participated ranged in age from roughly 18 to 89 years and resided in around 22 US areas. TCRdb's table, derived via immunoSEQ multiplex PCR, lists solely in-frame clones and lacks some. The table lists some 290,000 clones, approximately 90% of them singletons. V lost 2 bases and J lost 5; bases outside the gene matches: 5. The CDR3 is made up of 14 amino acids. Germline CDR1 reads SGHVS; CDR2 reads FQNEAQ. The sample taken for sequencing was PBMCs or T cells enriched from blood (not recorded which). The sequence was obtained from a middle-aged woman with acute COVID-19. V is TRBV7-8 and J is TRBJ2-5, with 7 nucleotides matching TRBD2. The CDR3 DNA follows: TGTGCCAGCAGCTTAAGGGACTATCGGGAGACCCAGTACTTC. Its translation is CASSLRDYRETQYF.